This T cell receptor (beta chain) was sequenced in a study of blood T cells in healthy people across ages. Sample-barcoded 5' priming and a J-beta primer mix drove a second PCR of roughly 7 to 11 cycles. Every cDNA was tagged by a template-switch adaptor with 12 random nucleotides. Via MiXCR, TCRdb re-called the 5' RACE reads, giving one row per CDR3 protein. The sample holds 2 million or so distinct CDR3 sequences, approximately 50% seen once. The CDR3 covers 15 residues. Trimming at V came to 10 bases and at J to 8 bases, leaving 16 bases not matched to a gene. Germline V gene lookup returns CDR1 ENHRY and CDR2 SYGVKD. Study-wide findings and caveats: The study could not conclusively compare naive and antigen-experienced cells, given its unsorted PBMCs. Strong correlation linked observed beta diversity and percent naive T cells. Among T cells, TCR beta diversity per million cells dropped roughly linearly as age rose.

For this clonotype: Its antigen remains unknown.

V usage is TRBV10-3 and J usage is TRBJ2-4, with 8 bases identical to TRBD1. This clonotype was sampled from a middle-aged woman in good health. Sequences were obtained from blood. CDR3 in amino acids: CATKGADRERDIQYF. The DNA of the CDR3 is TGTGCCACCAAGGGGGCGGACAGGGAGAGGGACATTCAGTACTTC.